One sample yielded the 12 T cell receptor beta chains listed below, sequenced in a study of OX40 agonist ivuxolimab in advanced cancers. Profiled with immunoSEQ multiplex PCR; TCRdb holds only in-frame clones, not every one. The sample holds under 70,000 clones, roughly nine tenths seen once. The sequencing used CD4+ or CD8+ T cells sorted from blood, collected in a trial of the OX40 agonist ivuxolimab. These receptors originate from an adult with an advanced solid tumor such as melanoma, head and neck, liver or kidney cancer.

The chain couples TRBV30 to TRBJ1-3; D is perhaps TRBD1 (5 bases). CDR3 length: 12 amino acids. Looked up from germline, CDR1 is GTSNPN and CDR2 is SVGIG (reference sequence). V gave up 2 bases and J gave up 4 bases, with 6 bases separating them. The CDR3 DNA reads TGTGCCTGGAGTTACAGGGGAAACACCATATATTTT. Protein: CAWSYRGNTIYF.

The chain links TRBV14 to TRBJ1-1; no definite D call. Germline V gene lookup returns CDR1 SGHDN and CDR2 FVKESK. The length of the CDR3 is 13 residues. V lost 5 bases and J lost 2, with 9 bases in between. CDR3 DNA: TGTGCCAGCAGCAACAGTGGAAACACTGAAGCTTTCTTT. Amino acid sequence: CASSNSGNTEAFF.

This clone is a singleton in its sample. For the CDR3, the DNA is TGTGCCAGCAGTGAGACAGGGTTTGGGCAGCCCCAGCATTTT. Amino acid sequence: CASSETGFGQPQHF. The chain recombines TRBV25-1 with TRBJ1-5; TRBD1 matches at 7 bases. V shed 3 bases and J 7 bases; nucleotides not matched to a gene: 6. Germline V gene sequence: CDR1 MGHDK, CDR2 SYGVNS. The CDR3 loop spans 14 amino acids.

The rearrangement uses TRBV19 and TRBJ2-3; 7 nucleotides align to TRBD2. V trimming: 7 bases; J trimming: 4 bases; junction bases outside the gene matches: 8. In germline, CDR1 is LNHDA, CDR2 SQIVND (reference sequence). The CDR3 contains 14 residues. The CDR3 DNA is TGTGCCAGTAAAGCGGGAAGAGTTGCAGATACGCAGTATTTT. It is translated as CASKAGRVADTQYF.

This clone was seen only once. The chain combines TRBV5-5 with TRBJ2-2; 7 bases agree with TRBD1. The CDR3 loop spans 14 amino acids. In germline, CDR1 is SGHKS, CDR2 YYEKEE (reference sequence). V dropped 4 bases and J dropped 6; count of bases not matched to a gene: 6. This CDR3 reads CASSQTGEPGELFF. CDR3 nucleotide sequence: TGTGCCAGCAGCCAAACAGGGGAACCCGGGGAGCTGTTTTTT.

DNA of the CDR3: TGTGCCAGTAGAAAACTAGCGGGAGAGCTTAATGAGCAGTTCTTC. It is translated as CASRKLAGELNEQFF. V is TRBV19 and J is TRBJ2-1; 11 bases map to TRBD2. In germline, CDR1 is LNHDA, CDR2 SQIVND (reference sequence). After removal of 6 bases from V and 7 bases from J, the junction contained 8 bases not matched to a gene. This CDR3 has 15 amino acids.

The J gene is TRBJ2-5, the V gene TRBV7-2, with a tentative D call TRBD2 (5 bases). The CDR3 spans 16 residues. Germline loops: CDR1 SGHTA, CDR2 FQGNSA. Trimming left V 5 bases short and J 1 base short, with 17 bases between. CDR3 loop: CASSPGGGYSQETQYF. CDR3 sequence (DNA): TGTGCCAGCAGCCCCGGAGGTGGGTACAGCCAAGAGACCCAGTACTTC.

The chain uses TRBV27 and TRBJ1-4; TRBD1 aligns across 8 bases. With V trimmed by 7 bases and J by 0 bases, 4 bases remained unmatched. The CDR3 is made up of 15 amino acids. Germline CDR1 and CDR2: MNHEY and SMNVEV (reference sequence). The CDR3 DNA sequence: TGTGCCAGCAAGCGGGACAGGTCAACTAATGAAAAACTGTTTTTT. It codes for CASKRDRSTNEKLFF.

The CDR3 sequence is CAISGGTGGSTDTQYF. CDR3 DNA: TGTGCCATCAGTGGTGGGACAGGGGGGAGCACAGATACGCAGTATTTT. The chain is built from TRBV10-3 and TRBJ2-3; 11 positions match TRBD1. The CDR3 runs 16 residues. Germline V gene lookup returns CDR1 ENHRY and CDR2 SYGVKD. V gave up 4 bases and J gave up 0 bases; unmatched junction bases: 3.

In its sample, this clone was seen once. This chain links TRBV11-2 with TRBJ2-1, with 13 bases fitting TRBD2. V trimming: 5 bases; J trimming: 6 bases; junction bases outside the gene matches: 7. Germline lookup yields CDR1 SGHAT and CDR2 FQNNGV. CDR3 size: 16 residues. As DNA, the CDR3 is TGTGCCAGCAGCCCCCGGACTAGCGGGAGCCCCAATGAGCAGTTCTTC. Protein product: CASSPRTSGSPNEQFF.

The J gene is TRBJ1-2, the V gene TRBV6-1; 8 nucleotides line up with TRBD1. Trimming at V came to 3 bases and at J to 2 bases, leaving 8 bases not matched to a gene. This CDR3 spans 16 amino acids. CDR1 and CDR2 (germline): MNHNS, SASEGT. The DNA of the CDR3 is TGTGCCAGCAGTGAGCAGGGGGCGCCTTCAAACTATGGCTACACCTTC. This codes for CASSEQGAPSNYGYTF.

The genes are TRBV7-3 and TRBJ2-1; perhaps D is TRBD1 or TRBD2 (5 bases each). This CDR3 has 12 amino acids. CDR1 is SGHTA and CDR2 is FQGTGA in the germline V gene. V dropped 4 bases and J dropped 9 bases, with 10 bases sitting between them. CDR3 bases: TGTGCCAGCAGCTCCCCCGGGACTGAGCAGTTCTTC. Translation gives CASSSPGTEQFF. The full variable domain, in which reference TRBV7-3 and TRBJ2-1 provide the parts outside the CDR3, is GAGVSQTPSNKVTEKGKYVELRCDPISGHTALYWYRQSLGQGPEFLIYFQGTGAADDSGLPNDRFFAVRPEGSVSTLKIQRTERGDSAVYLCASSSPGTEQFFGPGTRLTVL.